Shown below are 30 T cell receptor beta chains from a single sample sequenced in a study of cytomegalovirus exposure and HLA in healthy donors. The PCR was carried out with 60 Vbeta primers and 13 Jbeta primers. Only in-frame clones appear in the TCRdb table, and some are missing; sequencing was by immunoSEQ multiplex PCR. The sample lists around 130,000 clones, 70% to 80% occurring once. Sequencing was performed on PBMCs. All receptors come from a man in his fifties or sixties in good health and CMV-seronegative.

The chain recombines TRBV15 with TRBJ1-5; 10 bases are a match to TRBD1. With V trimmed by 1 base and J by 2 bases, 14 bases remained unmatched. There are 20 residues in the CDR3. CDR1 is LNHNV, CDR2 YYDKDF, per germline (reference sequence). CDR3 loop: CATSRVRGQGLGMGNQPQHF. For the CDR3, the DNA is TGTGCCACCAGCAGAGTGAGGGGACAGGGGCTGGGGATGGGCAATCAGCCCCAGCATTTT.

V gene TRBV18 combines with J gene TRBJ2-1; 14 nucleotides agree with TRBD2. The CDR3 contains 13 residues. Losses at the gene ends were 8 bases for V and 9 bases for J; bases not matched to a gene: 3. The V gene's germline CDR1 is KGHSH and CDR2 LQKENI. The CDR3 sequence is CASGLAGGGEQFF. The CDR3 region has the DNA TGTGCCAGCGGACTAGCGGGAGGAGGTGAGCAGTTCTTC.

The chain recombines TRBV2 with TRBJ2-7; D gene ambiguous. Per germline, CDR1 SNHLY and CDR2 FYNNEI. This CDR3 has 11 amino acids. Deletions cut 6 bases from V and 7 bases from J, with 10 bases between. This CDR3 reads CASRARGEQYF. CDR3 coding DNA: TGTGCCAGCAGAGCTCGAGGAGAGCAGTACTTC.

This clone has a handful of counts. The CDR3 coding sequence is TGTGCCAGCAGTTTGTTAACAGGTCTGAACACTGAAGCTTTCTTT. The encoded protein is CASSLLTGLNTEAFF. The chain carries TRBV28 and TRBJ1-1; D is possibly TRBD1 (5 bases). Trimming removed 3 bases at V and 0 bases at J, with 11 bases between. The V gene's germline CDR1 is MDHEN and CDR2 SYDVKM. CDR3 size: 15 residues.

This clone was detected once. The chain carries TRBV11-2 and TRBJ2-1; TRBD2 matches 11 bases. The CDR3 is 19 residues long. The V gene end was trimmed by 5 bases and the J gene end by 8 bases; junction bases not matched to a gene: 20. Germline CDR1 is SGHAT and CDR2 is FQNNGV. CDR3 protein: CASSRDVPGLAEPADEQFF. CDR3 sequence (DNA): TGTGCCAGCAGCAGGGACGTACCGGGACTAGCGGAGCCCGCCGATGAGCAGTTCTTC. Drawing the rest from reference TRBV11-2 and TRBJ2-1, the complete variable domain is EAGVAQSPRYKIIEKRQSVAFWCNPISGHATLYWYQQILGQGPKLLIQFQNNGVVDDSQLPKDRFSAERLKGVDSTLKIQPAKLEDSAVYLCASSRDVPGLAEPADEQFFGPGTRLTVL.

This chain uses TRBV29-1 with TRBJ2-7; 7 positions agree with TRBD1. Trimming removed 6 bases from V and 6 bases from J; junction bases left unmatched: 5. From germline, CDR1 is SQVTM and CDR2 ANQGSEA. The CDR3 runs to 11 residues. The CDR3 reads CSVVTGREQYF. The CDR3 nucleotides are TGCAGCGTAGTGACAGGGCGCGAGCAGTACTTC.

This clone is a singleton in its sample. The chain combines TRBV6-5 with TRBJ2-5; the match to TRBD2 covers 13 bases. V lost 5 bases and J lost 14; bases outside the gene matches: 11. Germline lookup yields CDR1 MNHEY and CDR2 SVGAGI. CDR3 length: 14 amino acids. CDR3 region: CASSEGLAGSVVYF. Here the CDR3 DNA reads TGTGCCAGCAGTGAGGGACTAGCGGGATCTGTAGTCTACTTC.

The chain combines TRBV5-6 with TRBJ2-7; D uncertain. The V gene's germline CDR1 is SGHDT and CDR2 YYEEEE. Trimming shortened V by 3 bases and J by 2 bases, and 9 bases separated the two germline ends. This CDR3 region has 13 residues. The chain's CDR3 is CASSSEAPYEQYF. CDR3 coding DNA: TGTGCCAGCAGCTCAGAGGCCCCCTACGAGCAGTACTTC.

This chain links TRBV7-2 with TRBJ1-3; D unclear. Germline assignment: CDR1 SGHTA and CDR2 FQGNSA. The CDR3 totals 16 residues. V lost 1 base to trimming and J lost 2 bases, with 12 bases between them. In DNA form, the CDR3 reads TGTGCCAGCAGCTTAGATACGGTGGTTACTGGAAACACCATATATTTT. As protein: CASSLDTVVTGNTIYF.

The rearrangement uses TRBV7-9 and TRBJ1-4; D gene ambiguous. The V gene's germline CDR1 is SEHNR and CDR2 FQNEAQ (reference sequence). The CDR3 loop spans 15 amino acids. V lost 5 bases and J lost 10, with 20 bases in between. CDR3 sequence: CASSVDGVGSSKLFF. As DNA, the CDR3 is TGTGCCAGCAGCGTAGACGGAGTGGGTTCTTCAAAACTGTTTTTT.

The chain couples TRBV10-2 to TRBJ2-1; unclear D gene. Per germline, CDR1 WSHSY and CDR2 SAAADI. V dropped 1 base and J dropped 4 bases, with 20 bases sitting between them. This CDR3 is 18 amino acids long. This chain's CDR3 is CASSELVKRLLSYNEQFF. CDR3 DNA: TGCGCCAGCAGTGAGTTGGTCAAACGACTGCTTTCGTACAATGAGCAGTTCTTC.

The CDR3 loop is CAISDQSGTASYEQYF. For the CDR3, the DNA is TGTGCCATCAGTGATCAGTCCGGGACTGCCTCCTACGAGCAGTACTTC. The genes are TRBV10-3 and TRBJ2-7; tentatively, D is TRBD2 (6 bases). This CDR3 comprises 16 residues. Trimming shortened V by 3 bases and J by 0 bases, and 15 bases separated the two germline ends. Germline CDR1 and CDR2: ENHRY and SYGVKD.

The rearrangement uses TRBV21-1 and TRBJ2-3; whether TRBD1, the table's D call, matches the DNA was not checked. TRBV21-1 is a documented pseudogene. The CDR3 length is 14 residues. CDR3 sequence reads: CASSKAHREDTQYF. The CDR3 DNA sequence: TGTGCCAGCAGCAAAGCGCACAGGGAAGATACGCAGTATTTT.

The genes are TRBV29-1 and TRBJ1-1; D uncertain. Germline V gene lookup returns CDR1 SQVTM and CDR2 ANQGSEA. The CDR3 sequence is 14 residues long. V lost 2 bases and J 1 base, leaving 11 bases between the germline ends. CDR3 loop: CSVEPRNGNTEAFF. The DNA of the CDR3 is TGCAGCGTTGAACCCAGGAACGGGAACACTGAAGCTTTCTTT. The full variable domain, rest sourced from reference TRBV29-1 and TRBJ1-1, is SAVISQKPSRDICQRGTSLTIQCQVDSQVTMMFWYRQQPGQSLTLIATANQGSEATYESGFVIDKFPISRPNLTFSTLTVSNMSPEDSSIYLCSVEPRNGNTEAFFGQGTRLTVV.

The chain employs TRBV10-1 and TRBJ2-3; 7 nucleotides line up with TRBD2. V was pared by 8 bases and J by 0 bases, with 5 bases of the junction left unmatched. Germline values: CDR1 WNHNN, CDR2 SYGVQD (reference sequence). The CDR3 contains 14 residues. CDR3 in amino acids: CASSTSPSTDTQYF. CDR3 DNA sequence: TGCGCCAGCTCGACTAGCCCTAGCACAGATACGCAGTATTTT.

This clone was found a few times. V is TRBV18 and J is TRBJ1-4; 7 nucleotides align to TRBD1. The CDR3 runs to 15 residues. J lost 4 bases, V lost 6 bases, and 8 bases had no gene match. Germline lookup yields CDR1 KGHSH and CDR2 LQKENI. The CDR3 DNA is TGTGCCAGCTCCTCCCGGGACAGCTTTAATGAAAAACTGTTTTTT. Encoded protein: CASSSRDSFNEKLFF.

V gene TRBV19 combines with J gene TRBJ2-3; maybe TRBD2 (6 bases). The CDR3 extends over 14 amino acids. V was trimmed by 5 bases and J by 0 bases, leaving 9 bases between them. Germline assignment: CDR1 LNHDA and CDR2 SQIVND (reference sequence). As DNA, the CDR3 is TGTGCCAGTAGTCGGGGGATGAGCACAGATACGCAGTATTTT. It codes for CASSRGMSTDTQYF.

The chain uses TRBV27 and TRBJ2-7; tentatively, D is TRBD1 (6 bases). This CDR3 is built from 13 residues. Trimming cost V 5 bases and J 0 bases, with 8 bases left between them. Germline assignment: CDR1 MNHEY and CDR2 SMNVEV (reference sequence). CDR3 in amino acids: CASSRDNSYEQYF. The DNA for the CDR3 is TGTGCCAGCAGTCGGGACAACTCCTACGAGCAGTACTTC.

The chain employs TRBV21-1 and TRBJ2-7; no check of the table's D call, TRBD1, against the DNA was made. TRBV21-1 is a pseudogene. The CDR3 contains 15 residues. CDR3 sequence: CASSTRQWRKGEQYF. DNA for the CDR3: TGTGCCAGCAGCACCAGACAGTGGAGAAAGGGCGAGCAGTACTTC.

The CDR3 nucleotides read TGTGCCAGCAGCTTAACCGAGGGCCGAGATACGCAGTATTTT. It translates to CASSLTEGRDTQYF. The J gene is TRBJ2-3, the V gene TRBV7-9, with D maybe TRBD2 (5 bases). V was cut by 2 bases and J by 5 bases, with 11 bases left in between. CDR1 is SEHNR, CDR2 FQNEAQ, per germline (reference sequence). The CDR3 has 14 amino acids.

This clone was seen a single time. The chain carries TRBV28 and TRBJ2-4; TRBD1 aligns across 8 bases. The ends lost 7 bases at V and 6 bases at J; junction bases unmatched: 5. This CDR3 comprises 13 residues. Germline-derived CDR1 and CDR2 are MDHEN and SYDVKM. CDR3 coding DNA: TGTGCCAGCACCAAGACAGGGGTAAACATTCAGTACTTC. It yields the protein CASTKTGVNIQYF.

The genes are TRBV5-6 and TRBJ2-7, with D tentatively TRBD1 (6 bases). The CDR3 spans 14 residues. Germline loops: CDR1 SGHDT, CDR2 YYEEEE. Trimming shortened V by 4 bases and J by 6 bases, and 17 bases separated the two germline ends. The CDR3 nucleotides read TGTGCCAGCAGCCCCGGGTCAGGGGCGCGCGAGCAGTACTTC. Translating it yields CASSPGSGAREQYF.

The CDR3 is CASSDAGTGAHEQYF. The CDR3 DNA reads as TGTGCCAGTAGTGATGCCGGGACAGGGGCCCACGAGCAGTACTTC. V gene TRBV19 combines with J gene TRBJ2-7, with 10 nucleotides matching TRBD1. The CDR3 contains 15 residues. Per germline, CDR1 LNHDA and CDR2 SQIVND (reference sequence). Germline trimming cut 5 bases from V and 5 bases from J; bases unmatched to any gene: 9.

CDR3 sequence reads: CARMDRDGNTIYF. CDR3 in DNA: TGTGCCAGGATGGACAGGGACGGAAACACCATATATTTT. The V and J genes are TRBV2 and TRBJ1-3; the match to TRBD1 covers 8 bases. The length of the CDR3 is 13 residues. Germline V CDR1 and CDR2: SNHLY, FYNNEI. With 9 bases clipped from V and 4 bases from J, the junction kept 5 bases outside the gene matches.

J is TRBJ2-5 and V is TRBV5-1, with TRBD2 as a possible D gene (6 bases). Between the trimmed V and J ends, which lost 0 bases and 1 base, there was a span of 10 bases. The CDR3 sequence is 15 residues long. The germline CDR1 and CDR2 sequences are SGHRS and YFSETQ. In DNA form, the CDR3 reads TGCGCCAGCAGCTTGGTCGGGGGAACCCAAGAGACCCAGTACTTC. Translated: CASSLVGGTQETQYF.

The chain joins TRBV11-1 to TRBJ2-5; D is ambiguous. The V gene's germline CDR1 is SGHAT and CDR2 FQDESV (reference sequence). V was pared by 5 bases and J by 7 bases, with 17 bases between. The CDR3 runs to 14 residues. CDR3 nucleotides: TGTGCCAGCAGCGCGCGAGGTGGCGATGGGACCCAGTACTTC. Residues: CASSARGGDGTQYF.

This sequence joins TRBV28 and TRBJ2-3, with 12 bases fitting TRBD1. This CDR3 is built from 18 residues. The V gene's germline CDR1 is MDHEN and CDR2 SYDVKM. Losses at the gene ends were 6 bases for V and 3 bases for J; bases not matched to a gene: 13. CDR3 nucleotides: TGTGCCAGCAGAGCCTCCGGGACAGGGGGCGCACCGACAGATACGCAGTATTTT. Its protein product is CASRASGTGGAPTDTQYF.

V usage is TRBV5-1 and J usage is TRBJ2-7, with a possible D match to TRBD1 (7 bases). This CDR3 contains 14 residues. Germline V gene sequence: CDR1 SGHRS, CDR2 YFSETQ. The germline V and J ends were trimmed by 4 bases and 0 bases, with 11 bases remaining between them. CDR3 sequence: CASSAGQSSYEQYF. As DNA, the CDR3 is TGCGCCAGCAGCGCGGGACAGAGCTCCTACGAGCAGTACTTC.

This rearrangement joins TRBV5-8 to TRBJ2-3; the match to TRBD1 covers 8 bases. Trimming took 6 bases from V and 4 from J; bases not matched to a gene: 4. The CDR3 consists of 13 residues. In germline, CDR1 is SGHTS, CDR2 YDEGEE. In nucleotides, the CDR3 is TGTGCCAGCAATGGACAGGGCCCAGATACGCAGTATTTT. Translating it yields CASNGQGPDTQYF.

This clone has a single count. CDR3 bases: TGTGCCATCAGGTGGGACAGGATAAATGGCTACACCTTC. Protein: CAIRWDRINGYTF. V and J are TRBV10-3 and TRBJ1-2; TRBD1 matches at 8 bases. The V gene end was trimmed by 6 bases and the J gene end by 6 bases; junction bases not matched to a gene: 6. The germline V gene encodes CDR1 ENHRY and CDR2 SYGVKD. This CDR3 is 13 amino acids long.